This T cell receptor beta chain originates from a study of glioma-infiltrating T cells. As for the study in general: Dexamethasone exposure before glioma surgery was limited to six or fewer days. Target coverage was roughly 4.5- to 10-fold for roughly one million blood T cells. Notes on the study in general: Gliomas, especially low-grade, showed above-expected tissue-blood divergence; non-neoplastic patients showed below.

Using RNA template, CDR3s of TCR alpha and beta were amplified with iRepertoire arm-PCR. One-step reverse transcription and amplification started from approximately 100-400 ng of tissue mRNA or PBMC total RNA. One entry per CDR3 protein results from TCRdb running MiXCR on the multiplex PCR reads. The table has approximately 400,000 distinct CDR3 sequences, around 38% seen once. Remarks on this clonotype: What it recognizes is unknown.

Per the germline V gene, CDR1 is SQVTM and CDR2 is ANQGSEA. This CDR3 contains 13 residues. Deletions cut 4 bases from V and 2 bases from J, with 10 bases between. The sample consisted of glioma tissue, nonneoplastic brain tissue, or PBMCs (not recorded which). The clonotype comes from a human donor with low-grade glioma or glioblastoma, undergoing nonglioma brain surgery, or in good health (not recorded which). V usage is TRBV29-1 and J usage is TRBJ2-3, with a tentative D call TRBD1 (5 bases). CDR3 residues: CSVAGINTDTQYF. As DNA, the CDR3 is TGCAGCGTTGCAGGGATAAACACAGATACGCAGTATTTT.